This T cell receptor (beta chain) was documented in a study of cytomegalovirus exposure and HLA in healthy donors. Trimming shortened V by 3 bases and J by 8 bases, and 17 bases separated the two germline ends. CDR3 length equals 14 residues. Germline CDR1 GTSNPN, CDR2 SVGIG (reference sequence). Researchers ran the PCR with 60 Vbeta and 13 Jbeta primers. In the original processing: It was a later analysis that counted approximately 81 million unique TCR beta chains, of which 9 million to 13 million were shared. Assay: immunoSEQ multiplex PCR; the TCRdb copy retains only in-frame clones and omits some. The V and J calls and clone size are taken from that table; D and trimming were inferred from the DNA. The sample contains about 120,000 clones, around three quarters of which appear only once.

Sequencing input: PBMCs. V usage is TRBV30 and J usage is TRBJ2-1; perhaps TRBD2 as D (6 bases). This sequence originates from a human donor in good health. The CDR3 loop is CAWRRLELSDEQFF. CDR3 DNA: TGTGCCTGGAGACGACTAGAACTGTCGGATGAGCAGTTCTTC.